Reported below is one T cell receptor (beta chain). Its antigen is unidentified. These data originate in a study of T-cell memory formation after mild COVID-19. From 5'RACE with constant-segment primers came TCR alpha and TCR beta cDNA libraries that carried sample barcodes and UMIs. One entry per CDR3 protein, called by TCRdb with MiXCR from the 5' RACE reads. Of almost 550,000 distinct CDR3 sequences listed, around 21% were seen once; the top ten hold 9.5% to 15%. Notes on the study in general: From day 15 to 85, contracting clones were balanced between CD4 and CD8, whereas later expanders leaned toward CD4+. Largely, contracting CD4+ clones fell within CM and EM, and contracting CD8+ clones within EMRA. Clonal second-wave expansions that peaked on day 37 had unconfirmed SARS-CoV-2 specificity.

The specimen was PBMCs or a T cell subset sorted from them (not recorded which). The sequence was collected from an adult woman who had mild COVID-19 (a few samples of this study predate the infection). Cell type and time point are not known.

The CDR3 DNA reads TGTGCCAGCTCACCACTCACTTCTGTGGGGGGTAGTACTGAAGCTTTCTTT. Residues: CASSPLTSVGGSTEAFF. This rearrangement joins TRBV18 to TRBJ1-1, with D possibly matching TRBD1 (5 bases). Looked up from germline, CDR1 is KGHSH and CDR2 is LQKENI. This CDR3 contains 17 residues. V was shortened by 1 base and J by 5 bases, with 20 bases between the two germline ends.